This T cell receptor (beta chain) stems from a study of PD-L1 blockade in urothelial cancer. About the study: Blood gave a median 141,255 T cells.

With regard to this clone: Its antigen is unidentified.

Germline trimming cut 4 bases from V and 2 bases from J; bases unmatched to any gene: 5. The CDR3 covers 16 residues. The germline V gene has CDR1 MNHNS and CDR2 SASEGT. Study-level points and caveats: Blood TCR clonality below the median before treatment was a predictor of better survival.

Assay: immunoSEQ multiplex PCR; the TCRdb copy retains only in-frame clones and omits some. This sample has more than 40,000 clones, with roughly four fifths found just once. Time point reported: pretreatment peripheral blood. Patients were diagnosed with urothelial carcinoma, either locally advanced or metastatic. The input for sequencing was PBMCs, taken around atezolizumab (anti-PD-L1) treatment. The sequence was collected from a man aged 45-60 years with urothelial cancer. The chain couples TRBV6-1 to TRBJ1-5; 10 bases match TRBD1. The CDR3 nucleotides read TGTGCCAGCAGTGCGACCGGGACAGGGGGCAATCAGCCCCAGCATTTT. It specifies CASSATGTGGNQPQHF.